This TCR beta chain was captured by sequencing in a study of blood T cell repertoires in COVID-19. TCRdb's copy holds only in-frame clones and misses some; the assay was immunoSEQ multiplex PCR. Among about 140,000 clones listed, under 90% were seen once. The junction had 7 bases not matched to a gene; V was cut back by 10 bases and J by 2 bases. The CDR3 sequence is 13 residues long. Germline V CDR1 and CDR2: MDHEN, SYDVKM. The sample taken for sequencing was PBMCs or T cells enriched from blood (not recorded which). This clonotype was sampled from a woman aged 18-30 years who had been exposed to COVID-19. V usage is TRBV28 and J usage is TRBJ1-2; 7 bases map to TRBD1. The CDR3, as DNA: TGTGCCATAAGGGACAGATTGAACTATGGCTACACCTTC. Translated, it gives CAIRDRLNYGYTF.